This TCR beta chain comes out of a study of cytomegalovirus exposure and HLA in healthy donors. TCRdb's table, derived via immunoSEQ multiplex PCR, lists solely in-frame clones and lacks some. This table has more than 300,000 clones, approximately 90% appearing once. The V and J ends lost 4 bases and 5 bases respectively, with 15 bases between them. This CDR3 spans 14 amino acids. The chain carries TRBV5-3 and TRBJ1-2; D ambiguous. TRBV5-3 is classed as an ORF, of uncertain function. This clonotype was sampled from a woman younger than 30 in good health and CMV-seronegative. The specimen sequenced was PBMCs. The CDR3 loop reads CARSPRRARYGYTF. CDR3 nucleotides: TGTGCCAGAAGCCCCCGGAGGGCAAGGTATGGCTACACCTTC.